This TCR beta chain emerged from a study of T cells in localized non-small cell lung cancer. Study findings and constraints: Tumor trailed uninvolved adjacent lung in T cell clonality, which peaked there. Researchers found a median roughly 56 of the top 100 tumor clones in adjacent lung.

Worth noting for this clone: The antigen is unknown.

Using immunoSEQ multiplex PCR, the repertoire was profiled, and TCRdb retains in-frame clones only, with some absent. The sample holds approximately 54,000 clones, about four fifths seen once. The material was peripheral blood, obtained before any cancer treatment. This receptor was identified in a female donor of 60 years or more with stage II squamous cell lung carcinoma.

Written as DNA, the CDR3 is TGCGCCAGCAGCCAACAACAGGGGCATCAGCCCCAGCATTTT. Its translation: CASSQQQGHQPQHF. V gene TRBV4-1 combines with J gene TRBJ1-5; 7 nucleotides agree with TRBD1. The CDR3 loop spans 14 amino acids. Germline loops: CDR1 MGHRA, CDR2 YSYEKL. J lost 5 bases, V lost 2 bases, and 3 bases had no gene match.